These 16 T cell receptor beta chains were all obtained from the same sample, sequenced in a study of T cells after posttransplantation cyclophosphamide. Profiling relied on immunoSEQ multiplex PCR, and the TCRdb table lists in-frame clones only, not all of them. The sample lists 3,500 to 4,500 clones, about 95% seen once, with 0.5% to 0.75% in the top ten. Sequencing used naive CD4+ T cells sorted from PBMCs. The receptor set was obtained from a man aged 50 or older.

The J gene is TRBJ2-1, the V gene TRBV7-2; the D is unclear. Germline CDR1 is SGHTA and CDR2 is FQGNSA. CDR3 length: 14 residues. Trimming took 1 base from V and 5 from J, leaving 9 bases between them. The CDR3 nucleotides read TGTGCCAGCAGCTTAGGACACTCAAACAATGAGCAGTTCTTC. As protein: CASSLGHSNNEQFF.

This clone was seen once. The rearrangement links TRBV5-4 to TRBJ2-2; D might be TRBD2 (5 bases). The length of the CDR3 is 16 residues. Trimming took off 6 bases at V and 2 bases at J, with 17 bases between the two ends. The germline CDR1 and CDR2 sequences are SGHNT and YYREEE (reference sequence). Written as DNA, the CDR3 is TGTGCCAGCACCCCCGGGGTACCGGGAAACACCGGGGAGCTGTTTTTT. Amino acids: CASTPGVPGNTGELFF.

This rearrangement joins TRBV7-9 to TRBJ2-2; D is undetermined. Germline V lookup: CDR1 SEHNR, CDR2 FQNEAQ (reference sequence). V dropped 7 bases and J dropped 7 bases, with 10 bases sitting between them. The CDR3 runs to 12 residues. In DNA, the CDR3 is TGTGCCAGCACCCCCTATAGCGGGGAGCTGTTTTTT. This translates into CASTPYSGELFF. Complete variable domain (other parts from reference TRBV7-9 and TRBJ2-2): DTGVSQNPRHKITKRGQNVTFRCDPISEHNRLYWYRQTLGQGPEFLTYFQNEAQLEKSRLLSDRFSAERPKGSFSTLEIQRTEQGDSAMYLCASTPYSGELFFGEGSRLTVL.

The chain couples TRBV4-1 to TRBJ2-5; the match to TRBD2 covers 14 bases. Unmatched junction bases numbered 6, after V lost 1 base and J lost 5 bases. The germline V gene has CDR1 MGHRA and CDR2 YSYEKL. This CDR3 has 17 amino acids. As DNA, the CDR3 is TGCGCCAGCAGCCAAGGACTAGCGGGAGGGCCCGGGGAGACCCAGTACTTC. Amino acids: CASSQGLAGGPGETQYF.

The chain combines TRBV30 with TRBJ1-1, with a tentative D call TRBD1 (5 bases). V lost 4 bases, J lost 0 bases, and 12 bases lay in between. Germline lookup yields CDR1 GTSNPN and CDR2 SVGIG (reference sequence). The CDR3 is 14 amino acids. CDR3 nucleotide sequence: TGTGCCTGGACTCCGACAGTGATGAACACTGAAGCTTTCTTT. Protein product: CAWTPTVMNTEAFF.

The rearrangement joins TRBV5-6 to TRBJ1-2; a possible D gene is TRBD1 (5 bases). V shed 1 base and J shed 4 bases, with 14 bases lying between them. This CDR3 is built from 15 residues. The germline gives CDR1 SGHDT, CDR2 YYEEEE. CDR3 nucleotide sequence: TGTGCCAGCAGCTTGCCCTTTTCAGGGTCCTATGGCTACACCTTC. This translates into CASSLPFSGSYGYTF. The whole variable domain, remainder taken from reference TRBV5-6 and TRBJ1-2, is DAGVTQSPTHLIKTRGQQVTLRCSPKSGHDTVSWYQQALGQGPQFIFQYYEEEERQRGNFPDRFSGHQFPNYSSELNVNALLLGDSALYLCASSLPFSGSYGYTFGSGTRLTVV.

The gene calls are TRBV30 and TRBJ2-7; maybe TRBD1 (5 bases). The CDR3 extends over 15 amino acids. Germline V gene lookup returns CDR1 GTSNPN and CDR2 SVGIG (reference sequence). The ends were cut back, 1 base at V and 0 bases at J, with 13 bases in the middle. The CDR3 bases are TGTGCCTGGAGTGCAAGGACACCCCCCTCCTACGAGCAGTACTTC. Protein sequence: CAWSARTPPSYEQYF.

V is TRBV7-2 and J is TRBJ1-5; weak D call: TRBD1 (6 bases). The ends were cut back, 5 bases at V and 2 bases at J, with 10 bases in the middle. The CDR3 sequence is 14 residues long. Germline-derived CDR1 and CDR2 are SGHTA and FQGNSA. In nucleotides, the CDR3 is TGTGCCAGCAGCCCACAGGGTGGCAATCAGCCCCAGCATTTT. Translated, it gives CASSPQGGNQPQHF.

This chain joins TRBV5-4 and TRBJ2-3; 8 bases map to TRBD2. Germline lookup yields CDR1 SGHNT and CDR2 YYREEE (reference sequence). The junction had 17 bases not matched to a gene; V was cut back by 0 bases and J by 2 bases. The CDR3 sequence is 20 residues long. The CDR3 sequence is CASSLGNTSGDVYFTDTQYF. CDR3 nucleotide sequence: TGTGCCAGCAGCTTGGGGAATACTAGCGGAGATGTTTATTTCACAGATACGCAGTATTTT.

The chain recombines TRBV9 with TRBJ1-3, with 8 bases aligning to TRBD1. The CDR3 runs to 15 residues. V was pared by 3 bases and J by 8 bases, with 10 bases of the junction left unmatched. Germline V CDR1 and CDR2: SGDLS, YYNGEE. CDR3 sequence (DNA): TGTGCCAGCAGCGACCAGGGGGCCGTTCGGGACACCATATATTTT. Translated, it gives CASSDQGAVRDTIYF. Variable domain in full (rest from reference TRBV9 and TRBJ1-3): DSGVTQTPKHLITATGQRVTLRCSPRSGDLSVYWYQQSLDQGLQFLIQYYNGEERAKGNILERFSAQQFPDLHSELNLSSLELGDSALYFCASSDQGAVRDTIYFGEGSWLTVV.

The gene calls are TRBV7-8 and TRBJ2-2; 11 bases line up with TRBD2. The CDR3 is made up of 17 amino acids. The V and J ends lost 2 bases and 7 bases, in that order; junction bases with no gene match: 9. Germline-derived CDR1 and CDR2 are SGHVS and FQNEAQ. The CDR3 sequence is CASSLRVAGGIGGELFF. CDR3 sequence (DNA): TGTGCCAGCAGCTTACGAGTAGCGGGGGGGATAGGCGGGGAGCTGTTTTTT.

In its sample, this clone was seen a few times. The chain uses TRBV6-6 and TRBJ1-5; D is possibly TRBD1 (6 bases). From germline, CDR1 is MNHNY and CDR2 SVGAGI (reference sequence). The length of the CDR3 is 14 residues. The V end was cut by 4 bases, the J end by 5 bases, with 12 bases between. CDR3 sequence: CASSSSGEHQPQHF. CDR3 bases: TGTGCCAGCAGTTCCTCAGGGGAACATCAGCCCCAGCATTTT.

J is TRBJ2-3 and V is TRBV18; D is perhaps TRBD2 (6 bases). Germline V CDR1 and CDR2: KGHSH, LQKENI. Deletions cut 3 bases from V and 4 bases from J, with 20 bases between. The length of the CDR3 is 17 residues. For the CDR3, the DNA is TGTGCCAGCTCACCGGGGCTTGGGGGGTATGAAGCAGATACGCAGTATTTT. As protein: CASSPGLGGYEADTQYF.

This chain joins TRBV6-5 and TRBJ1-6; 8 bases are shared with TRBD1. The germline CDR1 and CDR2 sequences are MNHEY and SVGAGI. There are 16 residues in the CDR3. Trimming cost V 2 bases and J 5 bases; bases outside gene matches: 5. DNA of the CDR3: TGTGCCAGCAGTTACAGGACAGGGCTTAATAATTCACCCCTCCACTTT. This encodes CASSYRTGLNNSPLHF.

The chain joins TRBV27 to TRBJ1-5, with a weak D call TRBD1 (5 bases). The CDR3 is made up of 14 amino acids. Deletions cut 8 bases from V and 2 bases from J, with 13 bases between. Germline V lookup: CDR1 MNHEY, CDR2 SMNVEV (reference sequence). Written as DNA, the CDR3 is TGTGCCAGCCGGGCGTGGGGGGGCAATCAGCCCCAGCATTTT. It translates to CASRAWGGNQPQHF.

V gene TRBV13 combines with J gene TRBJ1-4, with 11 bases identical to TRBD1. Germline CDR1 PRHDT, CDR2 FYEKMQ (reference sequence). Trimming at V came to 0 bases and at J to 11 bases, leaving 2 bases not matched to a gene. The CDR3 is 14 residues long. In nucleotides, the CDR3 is TGTGCCAGCAGCTTAGGGGGGACAGGGGGTAAACTGTTTTTT. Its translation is CASSLGGTGGKLFF. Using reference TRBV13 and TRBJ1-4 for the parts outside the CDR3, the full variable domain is AAGVIQSPRHLIKEKRETATLKCYPIPRHDTVYWYQQGPGQDPQFLISFYEKMQSDKGSIPDRFSAQQFSDYHSELNMSSLELGDSALYFCASSLGGTGGKLFFGSGTQLSVL.